The present T cell receptor (beta chain) was sequenced within a study of glioma-infiltrating T cells after dendritic cell vaccination. Time point given: after dendritic cell vaccination, including at tumor progression/relapse. Repertoires were generated with immunoSEQ multiplex PCR, while TCRdb's copy carries only in-frame clones and drops some. This sample carries 85,000 to 100,000 clones, roughly four fifths of them seen once, and the ten largest clones take over 2%. The CDR3 consists of 12 residues. Trimming took 4 bases from V and 10 from J, leaving 12 bases between them. CDR1 is ENHRY and CDR2 is SYGVKD in the germline V gene.

The sequences come from blood, collected after dendritic cell vaccination. The clonotype comes from a human donor with glioblastoma. The V gene is TRBV10-3, the J gene TRBJ2-3, with D possibly matching TRBD2 (5 bases). The CDR3, as DNA: TGTGCCATCAGTGGGGAGCGCGAAGCGCAGTATTTT. This translates into CAISGEREAQYF.